The rows below give T cell receptor beta chains drawn from one sample of a study of identical twins. Via MiXCR, TCRdb re-called the 5' RACE reads, giving one row per CDR3 protein. This sample has about 150,000 distinct CDR3 sequences, with roughly 3.5% found just once. The sequencing sample was made of memory T cells sorted from blood. The receptors here all came from a man aged 18 to 29 in good health. CDR3s include the opening cysteine and the closing phenylalanine or tryptophan. Fields, in order: V gene, CDR3 length, CDR3 protein.

TRBV7-2	15	CASSYTGTVHRPQHF
TRBV12-3/TRBV12-4	14	CASSFGDRQETQYF
TRBV5-6	11	CASSWAQGYTF
TRBV10-2	18	CASSEPDGLAGSYNEQFF
TRBV29-1	14	CSGGEGQGVYGYTF
TRBV5-1	15	CASSVTGQGADTQYF
TRBV3-1	13	CASSQGDGGRRYF
TRBV20-1	14	CSARGQQLTDTQYF
TRBV7-9	15	CASSLAALTLVEQFF
TRBV18	17	CASSLASHRSKNTEAFF
TRBV5-1	16	CASSLTGDSGANVLTF
TRBV9	14	CASTVALRNTEAFF
TRBV9	16	CASSVGSGPHTGELFF
TRBV10-3	14	CAIRSGSGTDTQYF
TRBV29-1	12	CSGRVVSNEQFF
TRBV20-1	15	CSAREASGSWETQYF
TRBV7-9	15	CASSLDNGVSGGYTF
TRBV18	13	CASSHNYGGEAFF
TRBV12-3/TRBV12-4	12	CASSFNGEKLFF
TRBV11-3	11	CASSLFGEAFF
TRBV6-2/TRBV6-3	20	CASISSNRGGRSYSNQPQHF
TRBV15	15	CATSSKNRGRETQYF
TRBV12-3/TRBV12-4	14	CASKTGTANQPQHF
TRBV4-3	13	CASSPPGSETQYF
TRBV6-2/TRBV6-3	16	CASSHIAGGLTGELFF
TRBV5-1	12	CASSWGADTQYF
TRBV5-1	13	CASSVGPDNEQFF
TRBV27	13	CASSPGGARGAFF
TRBV5-1	16	CASSLEGADSGNTIYF
TRBV3-1	17	CASSLDLGLPSYNEQFF
TRBV20-1	14	CSATTGTRGEEQYF
TRBV5-1	12	CASSLGRDGYTF
TRBV20-1	19	CSAKVPTGLAGVGSYEQYF
TRBV15	15	CATSRDSQGVDTQYF
TRBV6-5	13	CASSYPNGKEQFF
TRBV10-2	11	CASRAGETQYF
TRBV24-1	16	CATSDPLAISTDTQYF
TRBV11-2	17	CASKLVQTRDSPCEQYF
TRBV20-1	14	CSVSGPIHQETQYF
TRBV5-1	16	CASSATGQGPNSPLHF